Shown below are 4 T cell receptor beta chains from a single sample sequenced in a study of control samples from healthy donors and cancer patients. Sequenced by immunoSEQ multiplex PCR; TCRdb stores in-frame clones only, minus some. The table records fewer than 110,000 clones, approximately 90% of them present only once. Material for sequencing was PBMCs. All receptors derive from a man aged 60-69 years with lung cancer.

The sample holds one count of this clone. V gene TRBV4-2 combines with J gene TRBJ1-2; TRBD1 matches at 8 bases. This CDR3 has 14 amino acids. Germline CDR1 LGHNA, CDR2 YNFKEQ. Trimming at V came to 1 base and at J to 6 bases, leaving 4 bases not matched to a gene. The CDR3 sequence: CASSQGQGQDGYTF. In nucleotides, the CDR3 is TGTGCCAGCAGCCAAGGACAGGGGCAAGATGGCTACACCTTC.

The chain employs TRBV5-6 and TRBJ2-3; 14 nucleotides line up with TRBD2. Germline V gene sequence: CDR1 SGHDT, CDR2 YYEEEE. The CDR3 contains 19 residues. V shed 4 bases, J shed 1 base, and the junction held 11 bases outside the gene matches. In DNA form, the CDR3 reads TGTGCCAGCAGCCAGTACAGAGCGGGACTAGCGGGGGGCACAGATACGCAGTATTTT. Translation: CASSQYRAGLAGGTDTQYF.

V gene TRBV5-1 combines with J gene TRBJ2-3; TRBD2 might be the D (6 bases). This CDR3 spans 14 amino acids. The germline CDR1 and CDR2 sequences are SGHRS and YFSETQ. Trimming left V 5 bases short and J 0 bases short, with 10 bases between. The CDR3 nucleotides are TGCGCCAGCAGACCTAGCGTTAGCACAGATACGCAGTATTTT. Its translation is CASRPSVSTDTQYF.

The chain employs TRBV3-1 (or the pseudogene TRBV3-2) and TRBJ1-1, with D maybe TRBD1 (5 bases). The V end lost 4 bases, the J end lost 8 bases, and 20 bases lay between the germline ends. The germline CDR1 and CDR2 sequences are LGHDT and YNNKEL (reference sequence). The CDR3 has 15 residues. In nucleotides, the CDR3 is TGTGCCAGCAGCCCTACCTTGTCTCCAGGGCGGGAAGCTTTCTTT. Protein product: CASSPTLSPGREAFF.